The 26 T cell receptor beta chains reported below all come from one sample, sequenced in a study of post-analysis software for immune sequencing data. Unique molecular identifiers were present in the TCR beta cDNA libraries. One entry per CDR3 protein results from TCRdb running MiXCR on the PCR reads. The data contain approximately 440,000 distinct CDR3 sequences, approximately 46% of them seen just once; the ten biggest clones take up around 10%. What these receptors recognize is not known. Study-level findings and limits: About five TRBV segments appeared more often in patients than in controls, and TRBV5-6, TRBV5-1 and TRBV20-1 were among these.

What was sequenced was blood. Every receptor here comes from a girl aged 10-17 years with multiple sclerosis.

As regards this clonotype: A much larger clone differs by one base, so this may be a read error. The rearrangement uses TRBV5-4 and TRBJ2-3; TRBD2 matches at 11 bases. Trimming cost V 5 bases and J 4 bases; bases outside gene matches: 12. Germline values: CDR1 SGHNT, CDR2 YYREEE (reference sequence). The CDR3 length is 17 residues. The CDR3: CASRPLLSGRAADTQYF. CDR3 nucleotide sequence: TGTGCCAGCAGGCCATTACTTAGCGGGAGGGCCGCAGATACGCAGTATTTT.

This clonotype turned up a few times. The chain uses TRBV12-3 or TRBV12-4 and TRBJ2-5; perhaps TRBD2 as D (5 bases). V dropped 3 bases and J dropped 4 bases, with 9 bases sitting between them. This CDR3 contains 13 residues. The CDR3 here is CASSFVAGETQYF. The CDR3 DNA reads as TGTGCCAGCAGTTTCGTTGCGGGAGAGACCCAGTACTTC.

This chain connects TRBV2 to TRBJ2-3; TRBD2 matches at 13 bases. V was clipped by 7 bases and J by 2 bases; unmatched bases: 9. The germline CDR1 and CDR2 sequences are SNHLY and FYNNEI. The CDR3 loop spans 17 amino acids. CDR3: CASIRTSGSHNTDTQYF. DNA of the CDR3: TGTGCCAGCATTCGGACTAGCGGGAGTCATAACACAGATACGCAGTATTTT.

The chain couples TRBV12-3 or TRBV12-4 to TRBJ1-1, with D unclear. The V and J ends lost 3 bases and 4 bases respectively, with 12 bases between them. The length of the CDR3 is 14 residues. CDR3 sequence reads: CASSFSPFFTEAFF. The CDR3 DNA sequence: TGTGCCAGCAGTTTCAGTCCGTTTTTCACTGAAGCTTTCTTT.

The chain couples TRBV14 to TRBJ2-7, with 8 nucleotides matching TRBD2. Germline values: CDR1 SGHDN, CDR2 FVKESK. V gave up 0 bases and J gave up 2 bases; unmatched junction bases: 6. CDR3 size: 16 residues. CDR3 residues: CASSQDISGSPYEQYF. The CDR3 coding sequence is TGTGCCAGCAGCCAAGATATCAGCGGGAGCCCCTACGAGCAGTACTTC.

This clonotype was observed a handful of times. The chain is built from TRBV7-2 and TRBJ2-5, with 8 positions matching TRBD2. The last part of the DNA fits TRBJ2-7 better; the J call may be wrong. This CDR3 region has 14 residues. Germline lookup yields CDR1 SGHTA and CDR2 FQGNSA. In DNA form, the CDR3 reads TGTGCCAGCAGCTTTGTGGCGGGAGGCCTCGAGCAGTACTTC. It translates to CASSFVAGGLEQYF.

In this sample, this clonotype turned up a few times. This rearrangement joins TRBV6-1 to TRBJ1-1; D not resolved. The CDR3 spans 13 residues. V shed 5 bases and J shed 8 bases, with 15 bases lying between them. The V gene's germline CDR1 is MNHNS and CDR2 SASEGT. In DNA form, the CDR3 reads TGTGCCAGCAGTAGAACGCGAAGGGAAGAAGCTTTCTTT. Translated, it gives CASSRTRREEAFF.

This clonotype was seen a handful of times. V usage is TRBV7-2 and J usage is TRBJ2-1, with TRBD2 identical over 7 bases. V lost 6 bases to trimming and J lost 2 bases; unmatched junction nucleotides: 4. The CDR3 totals 14 residues. Per germline, CDR1 SGHTA and CDR2 FQGNSA. CDR3: CASRLANAYNEQFF. The CDR3 region has the DNA TGTGCCAGCAGACTAGCGAATGCCTACAATGAGCAGTTCTTC.

This chain uses TRBV18 with TRBJ2-5, with 10 nucleotides matching TRBD2. The germline V gene has CDR1 KGHSH and CDR2 LQKENI. The CDR3 loop spans 16 amino acids. The V gene end was trimmed by 3 bases and the J gene end by 5 bases; junction bases not matched to a gene: 9. The CDR3 DNA reads as TGTGCCAGCTCACCGCGGGCTAGCGGGAGTAGTGAGACCCAGTACTTC. Protein product: CASSPRASGSSETQYF.

This chain connects TRBV6-2 or TRBV6-3 to TRBJ2-1, with unresolved D. CDR3 length: 14 residues. Germline V CDR1 and CDR2: MNHEY, SVGEGT. Deletions cut 8 bases from V and 0 bases from J, with 11 bases between. CDR3 nucleotide sequence: TGTGCCAGCTGGAGACACAGCTCCTACAATGAGCAGTTCTTC. Translation gives CASWRHSSYNEQFF.

This clonotype was detected a few times. The chain links TRBV7-2 to TRBJ2-4; 7 bases agree with TRBD1. The DNA end is a closer match to TRBJ2-5, so the J assignment may be wrong. This CDR3 region has 15 residues. CDR1 is SGHTA and CDR2 is FQGNSA in the germline V gene. As DNA, the CDR3 is TGTGCCAGCAGTCGCAGCAGGGGGAAGGCAGAGACCCAGTACTTC. Encoded protein: CASSRSRGKAETQYF.

This clonotype was seen a single time. CDR3: CASSLASKYYGYTF. The CDR3, as DNA: TGTGCCAGCAGCTTAGCGTCCAAGTACTATGGCTACACCTTC. This chain uses TRBV7-9 with TRBJ1-2; D is uncertain. The germline gives CDR1 SEHNR, CDR2 FQNEAQ (reference sequence). There are 14 residues in the CDR3. The V end was cut by 0 bases, the J end by 3 bases, with 8 bases between.

This clonotype was observed many times. This chain links TRBV4-2 with TRBJ2-1; either TRBD1 or TRBD2 may supply D (6 bases each). The germline gives CDR1 LGHNA, CDR2 YNFKEQ. Trimming shortened V by 0 bases and J by 1 base, and 10 bases separated the two germline ends. The CDR3 length is 16 residues. The CDR3 is CASSQEGGLSYNEQFF. The CDR3 DNA follows: TGTGCCAGCAGCCAAGAGGGGGGCCTATCCTACAATGAGCAGTTCTTC.

This clonotype was observed a handful of times. This sequence joins TRBV29-1 and TRBJ2-7; D may match TRBD1 or TRBD2 (5 bases each). CDR1 is SQVTM and CDR2 is ANQGSEA in the germline V gene. The CDR3 has 12 residues. Trimming cost V 7 bases and J 3 bases, with 13 bases left between them. The CDR3 loop reads CSARGRNYEQYF. The CDR3 DNA sequence: TGCAGCGCTCGGGGCAGGAACTACGAGCAGTACTTC.

This clonotype was counted only a few times. The chain uses TRBV7-9 and TRBJ2-4, with TRBD1 matching 7 bases. The J call may not be correct, given that the DNA end is closer to TRBJ2-7. Germline assignment: CDR1 SEHNR and CDR2 FQNEAQ (reference sequence). This CDR3 comprises 15 residues. In DNA, the CDR3 is TGTGCTAACCGGGGACAGAGGGATTCTGGATACGAGCAGTACTTC. Protein sequence: CANRGQRDSGYEQYF.

This rearrangement joins TRBV6-2 or TRBV6-3 to TRBJ2-5; D perhaps matches TRBD2 (5 bases). Gene TRBJ2-7 matches the end of the DNA better, so the J call may be wrong. Looked up from germline, CDR1 is MNHEY and CDR2 is SVGEGT. This CDR3 contains 14 residues. The CDR3 nucleotides are TGTGCCAGCAGTTCCGTACGGGATGCTTACGAGCAGTACTTC. Encoded protein: CASSSVRDAYEQYF.

The chain uses TRBV6-5 and TRBJ1-5; 10 bases fit TRBD1. CDR1 is MNHEY, CDR2 SVGAGI, per germline. This CDR3 is 14 amino acids long. J was trimmed by 5 bases and V by 6 bases; bases with no gene match: 4. The DNA of the CDR3 is TGTGCCAGCAGGACAGGGGGCAGTCATCAGCCCCAGCATTTT. Translating gives CASRTGGSHQPQHF.

This clonotype was detected a few times. This sequence joins TRBV7-6 and TRBJ2-1, with TRBD2 matching over 7 bases. The CDR3 loop spans 17 amino acids. Germline V gene lookup returns CDR1 SGHVS and CDR2 FNYEAQ. The ends lost 1 base at V and 0 bases at J; junction bases unmatched: 6. CDR3: CASSLGGSGNSYNEQFF. In DNA form, the CDR3 reads TGTGCCAGCAGCTTAGGAGGAAGCGGGAACTCCTACAATGAGCAGTTCTTC.

This clonotype was seen a handful of times. This rearrangement joins TRBV28 to TRBJ1-5; D is unclear. The CDR3 covers 15 residues. V dropped 5 bases and J dropped 0 bases, with 11 bases sitting between them. From germline, CDR1 is MDHEN and CDR2 SYDVKM. DNA of the CDR3: TGTGCCAGCAGTCAGAGTTGGCCTAGCAATCAGCCCCAGCATTTT. This codes for CASSQSWPSNQPQHF.

This clonotype has only one observation. The chain combines TRBV24-1 with TRBJ1-1; D is unclear. The germline CDR1 and CDR2 sequences are KGHDR and SFDVKD. Trimming pared 6 bases from V and 8 bases from J, leaving 9 bases between. The CDR3 is 11 residues long. The CDR3 sequence: CATSRGFEAFF. CDR3 bases: TGTGCCACCAGTCGGGGATTCGAAGCTTTCTTT.

The chain joins TRBV11-3 to TRBJ2-3; D is unclear. This CDR3 has 17 residues. Between the trimmed V and J ends, which lost 1 base and 4 bases, there was a span of 18 bases. Per the germline V gene, CDR1 is SGHNT and CDR2 is YENEEA. The CDR3 DNA reads TGTGCCAGCAGCTTAGTATCCACAGTACTCTCCGCAGATACGCAGTATTTT. Translating gives CASSLVSTVLSADTQYF.

This clonotype turned up a few times. The rearrangement uses TRBV7-2 and TRBJ1-1; D ambiguous. V was cut by 7 bases and J by 2 bases, with 11 bases left in between. Germline assignment: CDR1 SGHTA and CDR2 FQGNSA. The CDR3 runs 13 residues. CDR3: CASKSAPNTEAFF. The CDR3 nucleotides read TGTGCCAGCAAGAGTGCCCCCAACACTGAAGCTTTCTTT.

This chain joins TRBV28 and TRBJ1-5, with a weak D call TRBD1 (5 bases). The CDR3 has 15 amino acids. Germline V lookup: CDR1 MDHEN, CDR2 SYDVKM. The germline V and J ends were trimmed by 3 bases and 1 base, with 10 bases remaining between them. CDR3 amino acids: CASSFGGMSNQPQHF. The CDR3 nucleotides read TGTGCCAGCAGTTTCGGGGGGATGAGCAATCAGCCCCAGCATTTT.

The chain couples TRBV7-2 to TRBJ2-5; D remains unclear. The end of the DNA is better explained by TRBJ2-1, so the J call may be wrong. CDR1 and CDR2 (germline): SGHTA, FQGNSA. This CDR3 contains 15 residues. The CDR3 DNA sequence: TGTGCCAGCCGTATCGAGGTCGGCGCCTCAGAGACCCAGTTCTTC. The encoded protein is CASRIEVGASETQFF.

This clonotype has a handful of counts. The chain is built from TRBV20-1 and TRBJ2-1; 8 bases match TRBD2. The germline V gene has CDR1 DFQATT and CDR2 SNEGSKA (reference sequence). Unmatched junction bases numbered 5, after V lost 0 bases and J lost 1 base. The CDR3 has 16 amino acids. The CDR3 region has the DNA TGCAGTGCTAGAGAGAGTAGCGGGGATTCCTACAATGAGCAGTTCTTC. As protein: CSARESSGDSYNEQFF.

This clonotype turned up a few times. The chain joins TRBV20-1 to TRBJ2-5; D remains unclear. Germline V lookup: CDR1 DFQATT, CDR2 SNEGSKA (reference sequence). This CDR3 is built from 15 residues. V gave up 0 bases and J gave up 5 bases, with 16 bases separating them. The CDR3 loop reads CSARDLERDSETQYF. The CDR3 DNA is TGCAGTGCTAGAGATTTGGAGAGAGATTCGGAGACCCAGTACTTC.